Listed below are T cell receptor beta chains from one sample, sequenced in a study of post-analysis software for immune sequencing data. MiXCR was run by TCRdb on the PCR reads, yielding one entry per CDR3 protein. Of roughly 700,000 distinct CDR3 sequences listed, roughly 29% are singletons. The sample was blood. These receptors were taken from a girl between 5 and 17 years old with multiple sclerosis. CDR3s include the opening cysteine and the closing phenylalanine or tryptophan. D genes are given only for firm matches. Some rows mark clone size as missing; the rest say once, few, many or name a class of expanded clone.

TRBV20-1	.	TRBJ2-4	many	TGCAGTGCAAACAAGGGGACTGCTGAACCCGACATTCAGTACTTC	CSANKGTAEPDIQYF
TRBV20-1	.	TRBJ2-7	.	TGCAGTGCCCGTCCCGACATATTTTTACACGAGCAGTACTTC	CSARPDIFLHEQYF
TRBV5-1	TRBD2	TRBJ2-1	many	TGCGCCAGCAGCTTACTGACTAGCGGGAGAAGGGAGCAGTTCTTC	CASSLLTSGRREQFF
TRBV5-1	.	TRBJ1-1	.	TGCGCCAGCTTCAAATATCAGGGGCATACCGAAGCTTTCTTT	CASFKYQGHTEAFF
TRBV28	.	TRBJ2-1	.	TGTGTCAGCGAAGGATCTGCGCGCTACAATGAGCAGTTCTTC	CVSEGSARYNEQFF
TRBV11-2	.	TRBJ2-1	.	TGTGCCAGCAGCACCCGGGACACGATATACAATGAGCAGTTCTTC	CASSTRDTIYNEQFF
TRBV7-8	TRBD1	TRBJ2-6	.	TGTGCCAGCAGTTTAATTGACAGGGTAGGATCTGGGACCAACGTCCTGACTTTC	CASSLIDRVGSGTNVLTF
TRBV5-6	TRBD2	TRBJ2-1	few	TGTGCCAGCAGCGCCGGGATAGCGGGGTACAATGAGCAGTTCTTC	CASSAGIAGYNEQFF
TRBV5-5	.	TRBJ2-1	.	TGTGCCAGCAGCTTGGGGCTAGGGCAGGGTTACAATGAGCAGTTCTTC	CASSLGLGQGYNEQFF
TRBV10-3	TRBD2	TRBJ2-7	.	TGTGCCATCAGTGAGGCTAGCGGGGGTTACGAGCAGTACTTC	CAISEASGGYEQYF
TRBV19	.	TRBJ2-5	.	TGTGCCAGTCGGATGCAAGAGACCCAGTACTTC	CASRMQETQYF
TRBV5-1	.	TRBJ2-7	few	TGCGCCAGCAGTTTCGGGGGGCATGGCTCCTACGAGCAGTACTTC	CASSFGGHGSYEQYF
TRBV20-1	TRBD1	TRBJ2-7	.	TGCAGTGCTAGAGATTTACAGGGGGGATACAATGAGCAGTACTTC	CSARDLQGGYNEQYF
TRBV4-1	.	TRBJ2-7	few	TGCGCCAGCAGCCAAGAGTGGGGTGTCGGGTACGAGCAGTACTTC	CASSQEWGVGYEQYF
TRBV5-1	.	TRBJ2-3	.	TGCGCCAGCAGCTTGGTGGACAGTCCCACAGATACGCAGTATTTT	CASSLVDSPTDTQYF
TRBV12-3/TRBV12-4	.	TRBJ2-1	few	TGTGCCAGCAGGCCCTTGGGGTCGGTTTACAATGAGCAGTTCTTC	CASRPLGSVYNEQFF
TRBV7-2	.	TRBJ1-2	few	TGTGCCAGCAGCTTATTACTGGAACGAAGAGTCGGAATGGGCTACACCTTC	CASSLLLERRVGMGYTF
TRBV11-1	.	TRBJ2-7	few	TGTGCCAGCAGCCCTCGGCGCTCCTACGAGCAGTACTTC	CASSPRRSYEQYF
TRBV7-9	.	TRBJ2-7	.	TGTGCCAGCAGCTTAGGGAACTCGGTTGGCCGCGAGCAGTACTTC	CASSLGNSVGREQYF
TRBV5-1	.	TRBJ1-2	few	TGCGCCAGCAGCCCCCGGGTCGTGGGGAACTATGGCTACACCTTC	CASSPRVVGNYGYTF
TRBV28	.	TRBJ2-5	.	TGTGCCACAGGAGCGGGAGAGACCCAGTACTTC	CATGAGETQYF
TRBV19	.	TRBJ1-2	few	TGTGCCAGTAGTACGGTCACTTTTGGCTACACCTTC	CASSTVTFGYTF
TRBV4-1	.	TRBJ1-5	.	TGCGCCAGCAGCCCCATCGGGGCGGGTCAGCCCCAGCATTTT	CASSPIGAGQPQHF
TRBV7-2	TRBD2	TRBJ2-1	once	TGTGCCAGCAGCTTTTCGGCAGCGGGGGGGCCGGATGGGCAGTTCTTC	CASSFSAAGGPDGQFF
TRBV7-2	TRBD2	TRBJ2-2	once	TGTGCCAGCAGCTTAGTAGCGGGAGTCGGAGCCGGGGAGCTGTTTTTT	CASSLVAGVGAGELFF
TRBV7-2	TRBD2	TRBJ2-5	few	TGTGCCAGCAGCTTACCGGGACTAGCCCTTCGAACGCAAGAGACCCAGTACTTC	CASSLPGLALRTQETQYF
TRBV6-1	TRBD1	TRBJ1-2	.	TGTGCCAGCAGACTAAACCCGGGACAGGGGGCATTCGACGGCTACACCTTC	CASRLNPGQGAFDGYTF
TRBV3-1	.	TRBJ1-1	few	TGTGCCAGCAGCAATAATATGGGCACTGAAGCTTTCTTT	CASSNNMGTEAFF
TRBV7-2	.	TRBJ2-7	.	TGTGCCAGCAGCTTAACAAACGGTATGAGGTACGAGCAGTACTTC	CASSLTNGMRYEQYF